This TCR beta chain was sequenced during a study of T-cell reconstitution after alpha-beta-depleted transplantation in children. Overall study results and limits: Alpha-beta T cells present about two months after transplant were reported to originate from several hundred expanded graft clones.

Library preparation (for TCRbeta) was performed with unique molecular identifiers. Each CDR3 protein gets one entry after TCRdb re-called the PCR reads with MiXCR. The sample has approximately 230,000 distinct CDR3 sequences; approximately 24% are singletons. V lost 3 bases and J 7 bases, leaving 13 bases between the germline ends. The CDR3 consists of 15 residues. This clonotype was counted many times. What it binds is unknown. This TCR was sampled from a female patient aged 2 to 10 who had a stem cell transplant for congenital amegakaryocytic thrombocytopenia, so the T cells may come from the graft donor. This sequence joins TRBV12-3 or TRBV12-4 and TRBJ1-6; D unclear. Sequenced material: PBMCs, mostly from graft donor cells, taken 360 days after TCRalphabeta/CD19-depleted stem cell transplant. The CDR3 bases are TGTGCCAGCAGTTTTATGGGGTTAGAAAATTCACCCCTCCACTTT. Protein: CASSFMGLENSPLHF.